Listed below are T cell receptor beta chains from one sample, sequenced in a study of blood T cell repertoires in COVID-19. TCRdb's copy holds only in-frame clones and misses some; the assay was immunoSEQ multiplex PCR. There are about 260,000 clones in the sample; 80% to 90% occur only once, and approximately 1.5% lies in the top ten. The sequenced material came from peripheral blood. These receptors were collected from a woman aged 40 to 50 who had recovered from COVID-19. The CDR3 runs from the conserved cysteine through the conserved F or W. Fields, in order: clone size, J gene, V gene, D gene, CDR3 DNA, CDR3 protein. D genes are given only for firm matches. Size tells how often a clone was seen (once, few, many) or the class of an expanded clone, and some rows leave it out.

.	TRBJ1-1	TRBV7-2	.	TGTGCCAGCAGCGCACAGGGATTGAACACTGAAGCTTTCTTT	CASSAQGLNTEAFF
.	TRBJ1-3	TRBV5-1	TRBD1	TGCGCCAGCAGCGCCGGGACAGGCGGAAACACCATATATTTT	CASSAGTGGNTIYF
.	TRBJ1-2	TRBV7-2	.	TGTGCCAGCAGCTTAGGCGGCTCCCGGGGCTACACCTTC	CASSLGGSRGYTF
.	TRBJ2-2	TRBV19	TRBD1	TGTGCCAGTAGTATCCCGGGACAGGGCACCGGGGAGCTGTTTTTT	CASSIPGQGTGELFF
.	TRBJ2-2	TRBV6-4	TRBD2	TGTGCCAGCGTGGGGGGGGGTTCCACCGGGGAGCTGTTTTTT	CASVGGGSTGELFF
.	TRBJ2-7	TRBV5-6	.	TGTGCCAGCAGCTTGAAAGTCGCACTTACCTACGAGCAGTACTTC	CASSLKVALTYEQYF
.	TRBJ1-3	TRBV4-3	.	TGCGCCAGCAGCCAAGAATCGGCAGGAGGAAACACCATATATTTT	CASSQESAGGNTIYF
.	TRBJ1-2	TRBV5-1	TRBD1	TGCGCCAGCAGCTTGGAAGGTTGGACAGGGGATGGCTACACCTTC	CASSLEGWTGDGYTF
.	TRBJ1-6	TRBV19	.	TGTGCCAGTAGTAGGAAGGGGTCCTATAATTCACCCCTCCACTTT	CASSRKGSYNSPLHF
.	TRBJ2-7	TRBV29-1	.	TGCAGCGTTGTTGTCCCGGGGTCCTACGAGCAGTACTTC	CSVVVPGSYEQYF
.	TRBJ2-1	TRBV19	.	TGTGCCAGTAGTACATACAATGAGCAGTTCTTC	CASSTYNEQFF
.	TRBJ1-1	TRBV2	TRBD1	TGTGCCAGCAGTTTATTGACAGGGGTCATGAACACTGAAGCTTTCTTT	CASSLLTGVMNTEAFF
once	TRBJ2-5	TRBV5-1	TRBD1	TGCGCCAGCAGCTTGACAGGGGCCGGAGAGACCCAGTACTTC	CASSLTGAGETQYF
.	TRBJ1-6	TRBV6-1	TRBD1	TGTGCCAGCAGTTTCGCGGGACAGGGGAATTCACCCCTCCACTTT	CASSFAGQGNSPLHF
.	TRBJ1-1	TRBV30	.	TGTGCCTGGAGTAGAAGGGGCGTGAACACTGAAGCTTTCTTT	CAWSRRGVNTEAFF
.	TRBJ1-4	TRBV5-1	TRBD1	TGCGCCAGCAGCCCCGACAGGGTAGCGGAAAAACTGTTTTTT	CASSPDRVAEKLFF
.	TRBJ2-3	TRBV20-1	.	TGCAGTGCTAGTGGGTGGGGGGCGCAGTATTTT	CSASGWGAQYF
.	TRBJ2-5	TRBV3-1/TRBV3-2	TRBD2	TGTGCCAGCAGCACGCCCGGGACTAGGGGGGAGACCCAGTACTTC	CASSTPGTRGETQYF
.	TRBJ2-2	TRBV4-2	TRBD2	TGTGCCAGCAGCCAAGACCCCCAGGGGACTAGTAACACCGGGGAGCTGTTTTTT	CASSQDPQGTSNTGELFF
.	TRBJ1-2	TRBV3-1/TRBV3-2	.	TGTGCCAGCTCCAAAATACTCGGAGACTATGGCTACACCTTC	CASSKILGDYGYTF
.	TRBJ2-2	TRBV13	TRBD1	TGTGCCAGCAGCTTATTGGACAGGGCCACCGGGGAGCTGTTTTTT	CASSLLDRATGELFF
.	TRBJ2-2	TRBV7-9	.	TGTGCCAGCAGCTTTTTGGTAACGGTAGACACCGGGGAGCTGTTTTTT	CASSFLVTVDTGELFF
.	TRBJ2-3	TRBV5-5	.	TGTGCCAGCAGCTTGGGAGGCGAAGATACGCAGTATTTT	CASSLGGEDTQYF
.	TRBJ1-2	TRBV6-5	.	TGTGCCACCAGGGGCAGGGGATACTATGGCTACACCTTC	CATRGRGYYGYTF
once	TRBJ2-3	TRBV14	TRBD2	TGTGCCAGCAGCCAAGTAGCGGGAACAGATACGCAGTATTTT	CASSQVAGTDTQYF
.	TRBJ2-5	TRBV2	.	TGTGCCAGCAGTGTAAGCGCAACCTTGAAAGAGACCCAGTACTTC	CASSVSATLKETQYF
.	TRBJ2-7	TRBV7-9	.	TGTGCCAGCAGCCCGGTGAGCTCCTACGAGCAGTACTTC	CASSPVSSYEQYF
.	TRBJ1-2	TRBV3-1/TRBV3-2	TRBD1	TGTGCCAGCAGCCCGACCCAGGGGGCCTATGGCTACACCTTC	CASSPTQGAYGYTF